This T cell receptor (beta chain) was sequenced in a study of beta chain features in type 1 diabetes. Germline CDR1 ENHRY, CDR2 SYGVKD. Trimming stripped 2 bases from V and 11 bases from J, with 12 bases between. This CDR3 contains 12 residues. CD4+ naive, central memory, regulatory and stem cell-like memory subsets were isolated by sorting on CD45RO/CCR7/CD25/CD127/CD95/CD27. Study-wide findings and caveats: In the patient group, naive, central memory and Treg TCRB repertoires seemed more alike than in the healthy donor group. Among all four CD4+ subsets, Type 1 diabetes patients had TCRB CDR3s that were moderately but significantly shorter. At VDJ recombination sites, type 1 diabetes patients had fewer insertions and more deleted nucleotides.

Note on this clone: What it recognizes is unknown.

Of the isolated RNA, all was reverse transcribed, and so the sequenced material was expressed TCRB transcripts. Sequencing used immunoSEQ multiplex PCR; TCRdb keeps in-frame clones, though not all of them. This sample has more than 300,000 clones; about 10% occur once, and the top ten carry about 0.6%. The sequence came from a man aged 30 to 39 with type 1 diabetes. This sequence joins TRBV10-3 and TRBJ1-2; the D gene is possibly TRBD1 (5 bases). Specimen: central memory CD4+ T cells from blood. The CDR3 loop reads CAISEQRGEYTF. CDR3 coding DNA: TGTGCCATCAGTGAGCAGCGGGGGGAATACACCTTC.